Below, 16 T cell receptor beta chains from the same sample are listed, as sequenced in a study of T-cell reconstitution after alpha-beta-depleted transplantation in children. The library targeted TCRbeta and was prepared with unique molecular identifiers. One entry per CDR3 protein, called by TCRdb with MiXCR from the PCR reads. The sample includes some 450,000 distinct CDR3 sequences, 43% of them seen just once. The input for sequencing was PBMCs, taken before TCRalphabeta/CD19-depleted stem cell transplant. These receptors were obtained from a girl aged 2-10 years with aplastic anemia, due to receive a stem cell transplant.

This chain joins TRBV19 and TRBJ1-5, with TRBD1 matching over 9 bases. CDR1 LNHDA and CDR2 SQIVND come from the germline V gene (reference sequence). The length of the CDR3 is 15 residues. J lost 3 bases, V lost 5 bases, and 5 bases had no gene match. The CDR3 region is CASSRDRVDNQPQHF. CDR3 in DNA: TGTGCCAGTAGTCGGGACAGGGTTGACAATCAGCCCCAGCATTTT.

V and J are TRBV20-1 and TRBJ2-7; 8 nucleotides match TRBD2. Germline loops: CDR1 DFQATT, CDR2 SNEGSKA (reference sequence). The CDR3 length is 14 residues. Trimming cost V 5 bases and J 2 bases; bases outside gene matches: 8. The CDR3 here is CSALPGTRPYEQYF. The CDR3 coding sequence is TGCAGTGCTCTACCCGGGACTAGGCCCTACGAGCAGTACTTC.

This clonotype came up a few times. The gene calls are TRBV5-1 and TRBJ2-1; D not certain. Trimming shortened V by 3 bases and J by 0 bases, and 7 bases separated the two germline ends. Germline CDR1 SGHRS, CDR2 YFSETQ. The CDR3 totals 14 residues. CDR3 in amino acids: CASSSEYSYNEQFF. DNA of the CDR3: TGCGCCAGCAGCTCGGAATACTCCTACAATGAGCAGTTCTTC.

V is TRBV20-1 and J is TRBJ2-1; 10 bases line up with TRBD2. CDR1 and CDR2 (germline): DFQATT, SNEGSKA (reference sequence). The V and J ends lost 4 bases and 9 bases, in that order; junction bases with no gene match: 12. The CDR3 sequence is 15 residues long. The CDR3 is CSATFGERGGIEQFF. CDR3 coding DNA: TGCAGTGCTACCTTCGGGGAGCGGGGGGGTATTGAGCAGTTCTTC.

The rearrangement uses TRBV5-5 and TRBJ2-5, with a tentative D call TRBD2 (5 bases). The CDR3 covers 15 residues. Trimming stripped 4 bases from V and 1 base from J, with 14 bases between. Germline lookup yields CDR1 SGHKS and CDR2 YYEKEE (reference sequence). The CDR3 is CASSPSASSQETQYF. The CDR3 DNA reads TGTGCCAGCAGCCCATCCGCTAGCAGCCAAGAGACCCAGTACTTC. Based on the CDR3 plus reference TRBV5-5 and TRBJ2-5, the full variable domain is DAGVTQSPTHLIKTRGQQVTLRCSPISGHKSVSWYQQVLGQGPQFIFQYYEKEERGRGNFPDRFSARQFPNYSSELNVNALLLGDSALYLCASSPSASSQETQYFGPGTRLLVL.

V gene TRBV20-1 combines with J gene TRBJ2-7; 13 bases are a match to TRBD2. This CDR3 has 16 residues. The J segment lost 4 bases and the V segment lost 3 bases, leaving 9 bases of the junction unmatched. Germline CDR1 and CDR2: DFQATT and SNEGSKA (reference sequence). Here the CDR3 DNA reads TGCAGTGCTAGGCCTCGACTAGCGGGGGGATCGTACGAGCAGTACTTC. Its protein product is CSARPRLAGGSYEQYF.

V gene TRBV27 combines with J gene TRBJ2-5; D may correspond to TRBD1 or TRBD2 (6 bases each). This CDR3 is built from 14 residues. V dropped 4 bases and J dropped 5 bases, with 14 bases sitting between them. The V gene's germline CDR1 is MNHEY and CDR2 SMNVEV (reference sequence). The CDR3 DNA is TGTGCCAGCAGTTCCGAGGGGGGCCGGGAGACCCAGTACTTC. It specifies CASSSEGGRETQYF.

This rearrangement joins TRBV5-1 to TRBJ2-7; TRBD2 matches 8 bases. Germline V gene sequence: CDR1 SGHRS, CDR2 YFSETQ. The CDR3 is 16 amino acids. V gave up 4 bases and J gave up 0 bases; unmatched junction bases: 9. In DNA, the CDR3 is TGCGCCAGCAGCCCGCGAGAGACTAGCGTCTCCTACGAGCAGTACTTC. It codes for CASSPRETSVSYEQYF.

CDR3 amino acids: CSAPVLQGARIGYTF. CDR3 DNA: TGCAGTGCTCCCGTCTTACAGGGAGCTAGAATTGGCTACACCTTC. The chain has TRBV20-1 and TRBJ1-2, with a tentative D call TRBD1 (6 bases). Trimming took 5 bases from V and 7 from J, leaving 23 bases between them. CDR1 and CDR2 from the germline V gene are DFQATT and SNEGSKA (reference sequence). This CDR3 is built from 15 residues.

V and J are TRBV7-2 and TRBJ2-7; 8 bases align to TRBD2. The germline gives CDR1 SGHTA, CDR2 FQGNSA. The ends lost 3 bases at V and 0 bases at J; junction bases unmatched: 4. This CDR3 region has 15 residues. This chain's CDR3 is CASSFERGSSYEQYF. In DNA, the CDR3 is TGTGCCAGCAGCTTCGAGCGGGGGAGCTCCTACGAGCAGTACTTC.

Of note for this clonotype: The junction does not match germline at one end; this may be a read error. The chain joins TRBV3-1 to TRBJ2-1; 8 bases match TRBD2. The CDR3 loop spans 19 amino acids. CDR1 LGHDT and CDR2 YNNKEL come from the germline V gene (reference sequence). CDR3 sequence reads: CTSSFARFPAGEDDNEQFF. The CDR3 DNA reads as TGTACCAGCAGTTTTGCCCGATTCCCAGCGGGAGAGGACGACAATGAGCAGTTCTTC.

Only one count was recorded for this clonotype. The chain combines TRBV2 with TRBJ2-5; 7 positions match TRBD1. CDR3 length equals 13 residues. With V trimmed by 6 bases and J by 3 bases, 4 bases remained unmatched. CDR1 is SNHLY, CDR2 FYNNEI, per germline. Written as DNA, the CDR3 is TGTGCCAGCAGAAGCGACAGGGAAGAGACCCAGTACTTC. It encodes CASRSDREETQYF.

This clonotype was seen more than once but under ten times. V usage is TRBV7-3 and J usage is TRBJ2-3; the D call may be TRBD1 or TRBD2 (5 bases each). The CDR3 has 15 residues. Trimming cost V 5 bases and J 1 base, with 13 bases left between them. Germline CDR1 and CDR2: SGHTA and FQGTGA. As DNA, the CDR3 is TGTGCCAGCAGCACACGCAGAGGGGGCACAGATACGCAGTATTTT. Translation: CASSTRRGGTDTQYF.

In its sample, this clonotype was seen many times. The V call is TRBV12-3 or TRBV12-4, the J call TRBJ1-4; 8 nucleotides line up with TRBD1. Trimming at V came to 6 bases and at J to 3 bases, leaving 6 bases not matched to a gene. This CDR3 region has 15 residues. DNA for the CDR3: TGTGCCAGCAGCCCGGGGACAGGCGCTAATGAAAAACTGTTTTTT. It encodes CASSPGTGANEKLFF.

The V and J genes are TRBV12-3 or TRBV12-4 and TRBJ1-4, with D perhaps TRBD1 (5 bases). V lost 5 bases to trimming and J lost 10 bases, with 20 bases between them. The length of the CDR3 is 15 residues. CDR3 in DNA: TGTGCCAGCAGTCCATCCCGGACTTGGGGGGGAAAACTGTTTTTT. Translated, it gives CASSPSRTWGGKLFF.

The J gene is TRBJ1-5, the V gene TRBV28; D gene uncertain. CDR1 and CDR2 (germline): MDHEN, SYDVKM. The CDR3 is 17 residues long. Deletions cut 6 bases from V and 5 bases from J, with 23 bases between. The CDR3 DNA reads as TGTGCCAGCAGACCCTATGCGGACCCCCGTTGGGATCAGCCCCAGCATTTT. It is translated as CASRPYADPRWDQPQHF.